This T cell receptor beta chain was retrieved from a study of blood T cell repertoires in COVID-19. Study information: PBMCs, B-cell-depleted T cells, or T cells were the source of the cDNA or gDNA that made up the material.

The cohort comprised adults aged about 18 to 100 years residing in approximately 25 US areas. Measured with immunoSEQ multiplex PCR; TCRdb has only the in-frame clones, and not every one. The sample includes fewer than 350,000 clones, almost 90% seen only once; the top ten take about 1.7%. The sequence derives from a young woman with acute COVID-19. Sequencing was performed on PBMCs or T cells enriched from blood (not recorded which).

This CDR3 is CASRMDRSEKLFF. CDR3 DNA: TGCGCCAGCAGAATGGACAGGTCAGAAAAACTGTTTTTT. The chain recombines TRBV10-2 with TRBJ1-4; 7 bases map to TRBD1. This CDR3 has 13 amino acids. Per germline, CDR1 WSHSY and CDR2 SAAADI. The junction had 6 bases not matched to a gene; V was cut back by 6 bases and J by 8 bases.